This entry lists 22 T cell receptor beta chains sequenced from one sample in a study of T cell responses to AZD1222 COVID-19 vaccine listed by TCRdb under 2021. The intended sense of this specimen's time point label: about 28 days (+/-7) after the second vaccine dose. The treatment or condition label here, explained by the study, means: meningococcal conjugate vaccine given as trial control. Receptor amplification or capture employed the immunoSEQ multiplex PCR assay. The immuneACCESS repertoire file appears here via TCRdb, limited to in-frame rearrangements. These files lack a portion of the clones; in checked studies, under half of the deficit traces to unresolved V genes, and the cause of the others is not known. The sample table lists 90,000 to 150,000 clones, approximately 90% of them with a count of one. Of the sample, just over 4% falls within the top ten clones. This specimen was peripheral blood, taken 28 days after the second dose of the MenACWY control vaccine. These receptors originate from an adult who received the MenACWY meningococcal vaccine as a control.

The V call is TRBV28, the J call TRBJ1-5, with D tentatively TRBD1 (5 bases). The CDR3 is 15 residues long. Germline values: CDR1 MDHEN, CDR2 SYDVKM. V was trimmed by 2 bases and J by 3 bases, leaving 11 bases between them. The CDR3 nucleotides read TGTGCCAGCAGTTTAGCAGGGTCCTACAATCAGCCCCAGCATTTT. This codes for CASSLAGSYNQPQHF.

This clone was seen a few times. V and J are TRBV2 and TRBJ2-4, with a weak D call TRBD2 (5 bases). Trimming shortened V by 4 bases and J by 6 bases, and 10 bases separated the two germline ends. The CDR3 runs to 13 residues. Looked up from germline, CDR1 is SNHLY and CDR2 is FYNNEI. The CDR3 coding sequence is TGTGCCAGCAGTGGAGGGCCGGTAAACATTCAGTACTTC. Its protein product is CASSGGPVNIQYF.

The CDR3 loop is CASSAGNRGVTEAFF. In DNA, the CDR3 is TGTGCCAGCAGTGCCGGCAACAGGGGGGTTACTGAAGCTTTCTTT. V usage is TRBV27 and J usage is TRBJ1-1, with 8 nucleotides matching TRBD1. Looked up from germline, CDR1 is MNHEY and CDR2 is SMNVEV (reference sequence). The CDR3 spans 15 residues. J gave up 5 bases and V 5 bases, and 10 bases lay outside the gene matches.

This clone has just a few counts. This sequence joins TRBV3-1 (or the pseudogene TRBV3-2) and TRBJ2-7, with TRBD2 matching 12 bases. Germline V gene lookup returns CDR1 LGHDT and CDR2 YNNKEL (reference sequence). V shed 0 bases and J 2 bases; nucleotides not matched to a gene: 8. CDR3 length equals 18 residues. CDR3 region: CASSQDRPSGRDTYEQYF. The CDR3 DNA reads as TGTGCCAGCAGCCAAGATAGGCCTAGCGGGAGGGACACCTACGAGCAGTACTTC.

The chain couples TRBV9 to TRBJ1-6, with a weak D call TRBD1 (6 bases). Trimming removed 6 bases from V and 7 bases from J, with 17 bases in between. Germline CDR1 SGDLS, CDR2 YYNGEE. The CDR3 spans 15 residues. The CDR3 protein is CASTSRGTPNSPLHF. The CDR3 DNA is TGTGCCAGCACCTCCCGCGGGACACCAAATTCACCCCTCCACTTT.

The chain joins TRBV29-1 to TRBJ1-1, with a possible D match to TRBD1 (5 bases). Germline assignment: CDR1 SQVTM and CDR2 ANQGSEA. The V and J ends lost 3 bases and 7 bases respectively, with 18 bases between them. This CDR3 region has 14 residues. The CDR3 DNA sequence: TGCAGCGTTGATTTACGGGGCGAGAAGGGTGAAGCTTTCTTT. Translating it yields CSVDLRGEKGEAFF.

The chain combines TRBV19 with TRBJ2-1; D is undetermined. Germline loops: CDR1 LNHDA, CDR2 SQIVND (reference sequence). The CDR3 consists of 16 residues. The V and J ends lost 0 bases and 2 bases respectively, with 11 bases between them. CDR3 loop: CASSIESSQPYNEQFF. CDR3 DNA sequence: TGTGCCAGTAGTATAGAATCTAGTCAGCCCTACAATGAGCAGTTCTTC.

CDR3 in DNA: TGTGCCACCAGTGAACCCCGGGGGGGTGGGGCCAACGTCCTGACTTTC. Residues: CATSEPRGGGANVLTF. V usage is TRBV24-1 and J usage is TRBJ2-6, with 8 bases that match TRBD2. The CDR3 has 16 amino acids. V gave up 4 bases and J gave up 3 bases; unmatched junction bases: 4. CDR1 KGHDR and CDR2 SFDVKD come from the germline V gene.

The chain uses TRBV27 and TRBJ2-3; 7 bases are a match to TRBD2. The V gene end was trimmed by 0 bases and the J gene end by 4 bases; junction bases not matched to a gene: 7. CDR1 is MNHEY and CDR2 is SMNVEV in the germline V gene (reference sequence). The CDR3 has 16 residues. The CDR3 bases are TGTGCCAGCAGTTTATCCTCGACTAGCCTCGCAGATACGCAGTATTTT. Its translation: CASSLSSTSLADTQYF.

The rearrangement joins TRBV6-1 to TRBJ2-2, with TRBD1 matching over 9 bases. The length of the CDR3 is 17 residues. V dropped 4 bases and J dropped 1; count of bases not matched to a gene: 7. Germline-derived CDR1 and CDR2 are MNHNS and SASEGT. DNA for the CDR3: TGTGCCAGCAGTGGGTTACCGGGACAGGGGAACACCGGGGAGCTGTTTTTT. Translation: CASSGLPGQGNTGELFF.

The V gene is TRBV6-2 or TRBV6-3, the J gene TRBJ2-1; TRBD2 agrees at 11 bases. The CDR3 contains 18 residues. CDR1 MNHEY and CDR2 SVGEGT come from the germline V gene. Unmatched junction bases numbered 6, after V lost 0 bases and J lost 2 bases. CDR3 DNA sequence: TGTGCCAGCAGTTACTCGATCCTAGCGGGAGGTCCCTACAATGAGCAGTTCTTC. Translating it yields CASSYSILAGGPYNEQFF.

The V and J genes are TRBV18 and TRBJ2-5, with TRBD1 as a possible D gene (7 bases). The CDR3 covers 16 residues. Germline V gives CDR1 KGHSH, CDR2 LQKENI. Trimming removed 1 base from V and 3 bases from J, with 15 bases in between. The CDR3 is CASSPRGTALEETQYF. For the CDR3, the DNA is TGTGCCAGCTCACCACGCGGGACAGCTTTGGAAGAGACCCAGTACTTC.

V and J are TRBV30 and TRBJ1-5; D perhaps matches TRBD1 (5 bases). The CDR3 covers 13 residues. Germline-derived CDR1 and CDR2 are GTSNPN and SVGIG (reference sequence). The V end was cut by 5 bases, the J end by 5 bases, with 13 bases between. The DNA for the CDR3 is TGTGCCTGGGGGGACGGGGAGGATCAGCCCCAGCATTTT. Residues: CAWGDGEDQPQHF.

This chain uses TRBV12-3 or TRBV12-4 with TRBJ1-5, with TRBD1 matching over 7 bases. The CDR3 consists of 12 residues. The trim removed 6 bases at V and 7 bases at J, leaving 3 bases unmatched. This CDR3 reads CASSQGEQPQHF. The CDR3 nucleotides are TGTGCCAGCAGCCAGGGGGAACAGCCCCAGCATTTT.

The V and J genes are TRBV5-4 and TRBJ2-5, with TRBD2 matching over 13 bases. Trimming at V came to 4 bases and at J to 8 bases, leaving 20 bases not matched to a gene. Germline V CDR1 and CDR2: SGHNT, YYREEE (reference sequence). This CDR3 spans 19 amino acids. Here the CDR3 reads CASSPVVGTSGAKGGTQYF. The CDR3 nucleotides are TGTGCCAGCAGCCCCGTGGTTGGGACTAGCGGGGCCAAGGGGGGTACCCAGTACTTC. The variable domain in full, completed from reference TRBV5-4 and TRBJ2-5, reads ETGVTQSPTHLIKTRGQQVTLRCSSQSGHNTVSWYQQALGQGPQFIFQYYREEENGRGNFPPRFSGLQFPNYSSELNVNALELDDSALYLCASSPVVGTSGAKGGTQYFGPGTRLLVL.

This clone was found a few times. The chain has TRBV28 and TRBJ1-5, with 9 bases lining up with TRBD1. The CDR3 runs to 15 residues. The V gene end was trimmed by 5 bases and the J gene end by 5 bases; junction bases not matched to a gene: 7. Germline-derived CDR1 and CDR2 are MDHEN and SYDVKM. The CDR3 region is CASSRGTGYYQPQHF. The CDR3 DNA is TGTGCCAGCAGTCGGGGGACAGGGTACTATCAGCCCCAGCATTTT.

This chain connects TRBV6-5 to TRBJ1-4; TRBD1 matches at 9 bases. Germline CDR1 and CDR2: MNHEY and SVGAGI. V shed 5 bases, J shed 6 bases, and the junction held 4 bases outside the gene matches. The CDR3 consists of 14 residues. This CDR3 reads CASSSRTGDEKLFF. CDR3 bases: TGTGCCAGCAGTAGTCGGACAGGGGATGAAAAACTGTTTTTT.

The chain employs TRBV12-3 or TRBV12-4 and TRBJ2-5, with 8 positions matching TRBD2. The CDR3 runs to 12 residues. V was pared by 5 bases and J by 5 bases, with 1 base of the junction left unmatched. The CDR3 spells CASSSGSETQYF. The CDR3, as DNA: TGTGCCAGCAGTAGCGGGAGTGAGACCCAGTACTTC.

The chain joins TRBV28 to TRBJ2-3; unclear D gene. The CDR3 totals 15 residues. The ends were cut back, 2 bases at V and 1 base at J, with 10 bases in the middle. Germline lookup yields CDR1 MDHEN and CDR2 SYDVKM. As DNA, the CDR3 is TGTGCCAGCAGTTTAATCGGCACCCGCACAGATACGCAGTATTTT. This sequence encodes CASSLIGTRTDTQYF.

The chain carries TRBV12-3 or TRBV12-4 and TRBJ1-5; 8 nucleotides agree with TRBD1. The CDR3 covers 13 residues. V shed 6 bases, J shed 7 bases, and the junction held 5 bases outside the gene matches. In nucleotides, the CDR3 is TGTGCCAGCAGATCCAGGGGGCGGCAGCCCCAGCATTTT. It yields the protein CASRSRGRQPQHF.

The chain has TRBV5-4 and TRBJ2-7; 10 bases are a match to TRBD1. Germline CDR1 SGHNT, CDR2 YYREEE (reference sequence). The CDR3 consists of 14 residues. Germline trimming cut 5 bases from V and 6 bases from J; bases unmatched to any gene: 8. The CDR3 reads CASRRDRGQREQYF. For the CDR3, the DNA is TGTGCCAGCAGACGAGACAGGGGGCAACGCGAGCAGTACTTC.

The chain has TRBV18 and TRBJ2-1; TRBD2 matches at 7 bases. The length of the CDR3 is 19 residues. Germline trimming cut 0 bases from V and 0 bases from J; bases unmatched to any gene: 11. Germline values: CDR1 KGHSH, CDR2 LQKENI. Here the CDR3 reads CASSPPLGGERSSYNEQFF. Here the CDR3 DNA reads TGTGCCAGCTCACCACCGTTGGGGGGGGAAAGGAGCTCCTACAATGAGCAGTTCTTC.